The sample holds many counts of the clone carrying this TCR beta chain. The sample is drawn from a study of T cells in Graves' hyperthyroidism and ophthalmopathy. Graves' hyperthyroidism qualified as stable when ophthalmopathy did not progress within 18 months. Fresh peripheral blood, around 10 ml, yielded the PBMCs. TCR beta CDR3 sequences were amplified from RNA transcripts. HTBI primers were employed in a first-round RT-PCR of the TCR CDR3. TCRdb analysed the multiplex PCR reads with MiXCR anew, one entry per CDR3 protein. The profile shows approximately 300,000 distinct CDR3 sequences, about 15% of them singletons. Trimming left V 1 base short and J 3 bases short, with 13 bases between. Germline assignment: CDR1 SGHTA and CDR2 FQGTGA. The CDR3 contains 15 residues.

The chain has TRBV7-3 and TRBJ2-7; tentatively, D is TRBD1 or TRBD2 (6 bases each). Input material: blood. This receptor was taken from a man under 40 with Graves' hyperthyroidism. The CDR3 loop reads CASSLKGGEHYEQYF. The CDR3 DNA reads TGTGCCAGCAGCTTAAAGGGGGGAGAACACTACGAGCAGTACTTC. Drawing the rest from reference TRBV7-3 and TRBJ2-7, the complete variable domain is GAGVSQTPSNKVTEKGKYVELRCDPISGHTALYWYRQSLGQGPEFLIYFQGTGAADDSGLPNDRFFAVRPEGSVSTLKIQRTERGDSAVYLCASSLKGGEHYEQYFGPGTRLTVT.